This TCR beta chain was captured in a study of T cell responses to AZD1222 COVID-19 vaccine. General observations from the study: Spike-specific TCR breadth and depth were elevated following two AZD1222 doses.

This clone was recorded only once. What it recognizes is unknown. The CDR3 extends over 18 amino acids. Germline V gives CDR1 LNHDA, CDR2 SQIVND (reference sequence). Trimming shortened V by 5 bases and J by 0 bases, and 20 bases separated the two germline ends. Some clones are missing from TCRdb's copy, which holds only in-frame ones; the method was immunoSEQ multiplex PCR. The sample shows about 94,000 clones, around nine tenths of them seen only once. Sequencing used peripheral blood, obtained 28 days after the second AZD1222 dose. V gene TRBV19 combines with J gene TRBJ2-1, with D possibly TRBD2 on 7 matching bases. The clonotype was recovered from an adult who received the AZD1222 COVID-19 vaccine. The CDR3 protein is CASSAPAGGGSSYNEQFF. CDR3 sequence (DNA): TGTGCCAGTAGTGCGCCGGCCGGGGGCGGGAGCTCCTACAATGAGCAGTTCTTC.